These 27 T cell receptor beta chains originate from one sample sequenced in a study of blood T cell repertoires in COVID-19. Here immunoSEQ multiplex PCR was the method, and the copy in TCRdb shows in-frame clones only, minus some. Among about 500,000 clones, 85% to 90% were seen once, and the ten largest hold under 8.5%. The sample consisted of peripheral blood. The receptors originated from a woman between 45 and 60 years old with COVID-19, enrolled during active disease.

The chain recombines TRBV10-3 with TRBJ2-7; TRBD2 matches at 8 bases. The CDR3 consists of 14 residues. Unmatched junction bases numbered 2, after V lost 2 bases and J lost 2 bases. From germline, CDR1 is ENHRY and CDR2 SYGVKD. The CDR3 DNA follows: TGTGCCATCAGTGAGGGAGCGGGGGCCTACGAGCAGTACTTC. Its translation is CAISEGAGAYEQYF.

The chain combines TRBV10-3 with TRBJ2-1; perhaps TRBD2 as D (5 bases). Deletions cut 8 bases from V and 8 bases from J, with 13 bases between. Germline V gene lookup returns CDR1 ENHRY and CDR2 SYGVKD. This CDR3 has 12 amino acids. This CDR3 reads CAIGEPGHEQFF. Written as DNA, the CDR3 is TGTGCCATCGGGGAGCCGGGCCATGAGCAGTTCTTC.

This sequence joins TRBV9 and TRBJ2-5, with 8 positions matching TRBD2. In germline, CDR1 is SGDLS, CDR2 YYNGEE. V lost 3 bases and J lost 5; bases outside the gene matches: 6. The length of the CDR3 is 14 residues. Here the CDR3 reads CASSAKGGGETQYF. The CDR3 region has the DNA TGTGCCAGCAGCGCAAAGGGCGGGGGGGAGACCCAGTACTTC.

This clone was counted only a few times. The V and J genes are TRBV19 and TRBJ2-1; D possibly corresponds to TRBD1 (6 bases). V was clipped by 7 bases and J by 4 bases, with 17 bases between them. CDR1 LNHDA and CDR2 SQIVND come from the germline V gene (reference sequence). The CDR3 contains 15 residues. CDR3: CASNNREGGYNEQFF. CDR3 nucleotides: TGTGCCAGTAATAACAGGGAAGGGGGTTACAATGAGCAGTTCTTC.

The chain couples TRBV13 to TRBJ1-1, with D maybe TRBD1 (6 bases). The CDR3 spans 14 residues. The V end lost 5 bases, the J end lost 4 bases, and 14 bases lay between the germline ends. Germline lookup yields CDR1 PRHDT and CDR2 FYEKMQ (reference sequence). The CDR3: CASSQTGRGTEAFF. The CDR3 DNA reads as TGTGCCAGCAGCCAAACAGGGAGAGGCACTGAAGCTTTCTTT.

The sample holds one count of this clone. This chain joins TRBV2 and TRBJ2-3, with 9 nucleotides matching TRBD2. This CDR3 is 15 amino acids long. Germline trimming cut 6 bases from V and 6 bases from J; bases unmatched to any gene: 10. Germline V gives CDR1 SNHLY, CDR2 FYNNEI. This CDR3 reads CASRVAGVLVDTQYF. CDR3 bases: TGTGCCAGCAGGGTAGCGGGGGTTCTCGTCGATACGCAGTATTTT.

The chain couples TRBV6-6 to TRBJ1-3; perhaps TRBD1 as D (5 bases). This CDR3 has 17 residues. The germline V gene encodes CDR1 MNHNY and CDR2 SVGAGI (reference sequence). V shed 5 bases and J shed 0 bases, with 17 bases lying between them. CDR3 sequence reads: CASSRSGGTGSGNTIYF. CDR3 in DNA: TGTGCCAGCAGTCGGTCGGGGGGGACCGGCTCTGGAAACACCATATATTTT.

The CDR3 is CASSSLTETQYF. DNA of the CDR3: TGTGCCAGCAGTTCCCTAACTGAGACCCAGTACTTC. This chain uses TRBV27 with TRBJ2-5; D call uncertain. The CDR3 loop spans 12 amino acids. Between the trimmed V and J ends, which lost 4 bases and 5 bases, there was a span of 8 bases. Germline-derived CDR1 and CDR2 are MNHEY and SMNVEV (reference sequence).

The rearrangement uses TRBV25-1 and TRBJ1-1; D is perhaps TRBD1 (5 bases). The CDR3 covers 16 residues. V shed 10 bases and J shed 0 bases, with 21 bases lying between them. Germline lookup yields CDR1 MGHDK and CDR2 SYGVNS. The CDR3 DNA reads TGTGCCAACCATGGTTTAGTCGTCAGGGTGAACACTGAAGCTTTCTTT. It is translated as CANHGLVVRVNTEAFF.

The CDR3 DNA is TGTGCCAGCAGTGTGGCGGGGTTGATGAATGAGCAGTTCTTC. Protein product: CASSVAGLMNEQFF. V gene TRBV2 combines with J gene TRBJ2-1; D possibly corresponds to TRBD2 (6 bases). CDR3 length equals 14 residues. Trimming left V 4 bases short and J 7 bases short, with 14 bases between. The germline gives CDR1 SNHLY, CDR2 FYNNEI.

This clone was seen only once. V usage is TRBV24-1 and J usage is TRBJ2-7; TRBD1 might be the D (6 bases). Germline V lookup: CDR1 KGHDR, CDR2 SFDVKD. The CDR3 covers 12 residues. Between the trimmed V and J ends, which lost 4 bases and 7 bases, there was a span of 10 bases. The CDR3 loop is CATSDPTGEQYF. CDR3 DNA: TGTGCCACCAGTGACCCAACAGGGGAGCAGTACTTC.

This chain links TRBV27 with TRBJ1-2; possible D gene TRBD1, 5 bases. The CDR3 is 14 amino acids. Trimming took 6 bases from V and 4 from J, leaving 15 bases between them. Germline V CDR1 and CDR2: MNHEY, SMNVEV (reference sequence). The CDR3 protein is CASRGTGGGYGYTF. The CDR3 bases are TGTGCCAGCAGGGGAACGGGGGGGGGCTATGGCTACACCTTC.

The V gene is TRBV2, the J gene TRBJ2-7; no clear D. Per germline, CDR1 SNHLY and CDR2 FYNNEI. Trimming left V 0 bases short and J 3 bases short, with 9 bases between. The CDR3 has 14 residues. The CDR3 nucleotides read TGTGCCAGCAGTGAAGCGAGAGATGGCTACGAGCAGTACTTC. It encodes CASSEARDGYEQYF.

This clone has a single count. The chain recombines TRBV13 with TRBJ2-2, with TRBD1 matching over 9 bases. J gave up 6 bases and V 5 bases, and 7 bases lay outside the gene matches. The CDR3 contains 15 residues. From germline, CDR1 is PRHDT and CDR2 FYEKMQ (reference sequence). The CDR3 nucleotides read TGTGCCAGCAGCCATGACAGGGGGACGGCCGGGGAGCTGTTTTTT. Protein: CASSHDRGTAGELFF.

This chain links TRBV5-6 with TRBJ2-1, with TRBD2 matching 7 bases. The CDR3 has 15 residues. With 4 bases clipped from V and 3 bases from J, the junction kept 7 bases outside the gene matches. Per the germline V gene, CDR1 is SGHDT and CDR2 is YYEEEE. The CDR3 loop reads CASSPVGGIYNEQFF. CDR3 in DNA: TGTGCCAGCAGCCCCGTCGGGGGGATCTACAATGAGCAGTTCTTC.

The chain recombines TRBV10-3 with TRBJ1-2; no clear D gene. V shed 0 bases and J shed 4 bases, with 6 bases lying between them. Germline V CDR1 and CDR2: ENHRY, SYGVKD. CDR3 length: 13 residues. CDR3 amino acids: CAISESGGYGYTF. The CDR3 DNA is TGTGCCATCAGTGAGTCAGGCGGCTATGGCTACACCTTC.

The CDR3 is CASSPPGTRVAKNIQYF. The DNA for the CDR3 is TGTGCCAGCAGTCCCCCAGGGACTCGGGTAGCCAAAAACATTCAGTACTTC. The gene calls are TRBV28 and TRBJ2-4; tentative D call: TRBD2 (6 bases). The length of the CDR3 is 17 residues. Per the germline V gene, CDR1 is MDHEN and CDR2 is SYDVKM. Between the trimmed V and J ends, which lost 5 bases and 0 bases, there was a span of 17 bases.

The CDR3 DNA sequence: TGTGCCAGCATCCGTGGCAAAGCTGGAAACACCATATATTTT. Its protein product is CASIRGKAGNTIYF. V usage is TRBV2 and J usage is TRBJ1-3, with D unclear. V was shortened by 7 bases and J by 2 bases, with 12 bases between the two germline ends. The germline gives CDR1 SNHLY, CDR2 FYNNEI. This CDR3 is built from 14 residues.

CDR3 loop: CASSFFSLTSGGYEQYF. In nucleotides, the CDR3 is TGTGCCAGCAGTTTTTTCTCTTTGACTAGCGGGGGCTACGAGCAGTACTTC. The J gene is TRBJ2-7, the V gene TRBV28; 12 bases are shared with TRBD2. This CDR3 is built from 17 residues. CDR1 is MDHEN, CDR2 SYDVKM, per germline. The V gene end was trimmed by 3 bases and the J gene end by 3 bases; junction bases not matched to a gene: 9.

The chain has TRBV9 and TRBJ2-7; 8 nucleotides line up with TRBD1. The CDR3 spans 14 residues. J gave up 8 bases and V 0 bases, and 7 bases lay outside the gene matches. CDR1 is SGDLS and CDR2 is YYNGEE in the germline V gene. CDR3 protein: CASSVGGTGYKQYF. CDR3 bases: TGTGCCAGCAGCGTAGGGGGGACAGGTTATAAGCAGTACTTC.

The chain carries TRBV19 and TRBJ1-5; tentative D call: TRBD1 (6 bases). The V and J ends lost 4 bases and 5 bases respectively, with 9 bases between them. The CDR3 is 13 residues long. The germline V gene encodes CDR1 LNHDA and CDR2 SQIVND (reference sequence). CDR3 in DNA: TGTGCCAGTAGTACCTACAGGGATCAGCCCCAGCATTTT. As protein: CASSTYRDQPQHF.

The chain combines TRBV4-1 with TRBJ2-1; D is uncertain. The CDR3 covers 16 residues. Germline CDR1 and CDR2: MGHRA and YSYEKL. V was shortened by 2 bases and J by 5 bases, with 16 bases between the two germline ends. CDR3 coding DNA: TGCGCCAGCAGCCAATCCCGGCGGCTTAAAGACAATGAGCAGTTCTTC. This gives the protein CASSQSRRLKDNEQFF.

This chain uses TRBV29-1 with TRBJ1-5; 8 bases are shared with TRBD1. CDR1 is SQVTM, CDR2 ANQGSEA, per germline. This CDR3 comprises 14 residues. V lost 4 bases, J lost 2 bases, and 4 bases stayed unmatched. The CDR3 bases are TGCAGCGTTGCAGGGGGCGGCGGCAATCAGCCCCAGCATTTT. This codes for CSVAGGGGNQPQHF.

The chain carries TRBV30 and TRBJ2-2; TRBD1 is a possible D gene (5 bases). Per the germline V gene, CDR1 is GTSNPN and CDR2 is SVGIG (reference sequence). Trimming left V 2 bases short and J 3 bases short, with 10 bases between. CDR3 length: 14 amino acids. Here the CDR3 reads CAWSRRQYTGELFF. CDR3 DNA: TGTGCCTGGAGTCGAAGACAGTACACCGGGGAGCTGTTTTTT.

The V gene is TRBV19, the J gene TRBJ2-7; 8 bases agree with TRBD1. V shed 0 bases, J shed 12 bases, and the junction held 13 bases outside the gene matches. The CDR3 runs 15 residues. Germline V gene lookup returns CDR1 LNHDA and CDR2 SQIVND (reference sequence). This chain's CDR3 is CASSIDPGTGRGLYF. The CDR3 DNA reads as TGTGCCAGTAGTATAGATCCTGGGACAGGCCGCGGGTTGTACTTC. Using reference TRBV19 and TRBJ2-7 for the parts outside the CDR3, the full variable domain is DGGITQSPKYLFRKEGQNVTLSCEQNLNHDAMYWYRQDPGQGLRLIYYSQIVNDFQKGDIAEGYSVSREKKESFPLTVTSAQKNPTAFYLCASSIDPGTGRGLYFGPGTRLTVT.

The CDR3 here is CASSQCRREGRYIQYF. The CDR3 nucleotides read TGCGCCAGCAGTCAATGTCGCCGAGAGGGAAGGTACATTCAGTACTTC. This chain links TRBV23-1 with TRBJ2-4, with a weak D call TRBD2 (5 bases). TRBV23-1 is an ORF, with its function uncertain. The CDR3 is made up of 16 amino acids. V gave up 1 base and J gave up 8 bases, with 18 bases separating them.

This sequence joins TRBV6-6 and TRBJ1-3; 9 bases map to TRBD1. The length of the CDR3 is 14 residues. CDR1 is MNHNY and CDR2 is SVGAGI in the germline V gene (reference sequence). V shed 5 bases, J shed 5 bases, and the junction held 4 bases outside the gene matches. The CDR3, as DNA: TGTGCCAGCAGTGGGGACAGGGAAAGAAACACCATATATTTT. Residues: CASSGDRERNTIYF.